This T cell receptor beta chain was sequenced in a study of OX40 agonist ivuxolimab in advanced cancers. Looking at the study overall: Ivuxolimab was a fully human IgG2 agonistic monoclonal antibody targeting the costimulatory receptor OX40 (CD134). Intravenous ivuxolimab was administered to patients every 2 weeks at six dose levels: 0.01, 0.1, 0.3, 1.5, 3 and 10 mg/kg. Of the approximately 50 patients in dose escalation, about 20 had hepatocellular carcinoma, about 15 had melanoma, 9 had renal cell carcinoma and 9 had head and neck cancer. In the dose-escalation cohort, approximately 82% of patients were male, and the mean age was roughly 60 years, with a range of roughly 23 to 85. Prior anti-PD-1, anti-PD-L1 or anti-CTLA-4 therapy was permitted, and 30% to 50% of dose-escalation patients had received checkpoint inhibitors. Three dose-escalation patients achieved partial responses, one with hepatocellular carcinoma and two with cutaneous melanoma. The point of sequencing TCRbeta in the periphery was to test whether ivuxolimab changed TCR sequence diversity and drove clonal T-cell expansion. The monotherapy dose-escalation portion (N of about 57 patients) of the phase I ivuxolimab trial is reported in the paper.

The research as a whole found: Low levels of normalized T-cell clonal expansion were also seen in some patients who did not respond. In the 0.1-3.0 mg/kg groups, partial responders had among the lowest normalized peripheral clonal expansion, particularly in CD8+ T cells. At doses of 0.1 to 3.0 mg/kg, clonal expansion of both CD4+ and CD8+ blood T cells was observed from baseline to week 6. Which antigens the clonally expanded peripheral T cells were specific for was not determined. After ivuxolimab, expanded clones were on average more numerous among CD8+ T cells than among CD4+ T cells.

For sequencing of the TCRbeta CDR3 region, genomic DNA was extracted from the sorted cells. The immunoSEQ Assay was used to sequence the TCRbeta CDR3 regions. Sourced from immuneACCESS, this table was stored by TCRdb with only in-frame sequences that have V and J called. A share of the clones is absent; for the studies checked, an unresolved V gene accounts for under half, and the remainder has no known explanation. The sample table contains over 90,000 clones; only one count was recorded for 70% to 90% of them. The top ten constitute over 1.5% of the sample. Patients with autoimmune disease history or receiving systemic immunosuppression were excluded from the trial. Peripheral blood for TCR sequencing was drawn from every dose cohort at baseline, at cycle 4 day 1 and at cycle 7 day 1. Samples were obtained from an open-label, multicenter, first-in-human phase I dose-escalation trial of ivuxolimab. Adults with locally advanced or metastatic head and neck squamous cell, hepatocellular, melanoma or renal cell carcinoma were enrolled in the trial. Before TCR sequencing, CD4+ T cells and CD8+ T cells from peripheral blood were sorted into separate populations.

Of note for this clone: It lacks a known antigen. No base quality information exists; no much larger clone differs at one position.

The source is an adult with an advanced solid tumor such as melanoma, head and neck, liver or kidney cancer. The material was CD4+ or CD8+ T cells sorted from blood, obtained in a trial of the OX40 agonist ivuxolimab.

The DNA sequence reads TGCGCCAGCAGCTTGGTCGGGGCTGGGGGCAATCAGCCCCAGCATTTT. Translated, this is CASSLVGAGGNQPQHF. The rearrangement combines TRBV5-1 with TRBJ1-5; tentative D gene TRBD1, with 5 bases matching. The junction carries 12 bases between V and J, which are trimmed by 0 bases and 2 bases respectively. The CDR3, cysteine through phenylalanine, is 16 amino acids long. The kept DNA is CDR3 alone, 48 bases in frame from the first base. The germline V gene encodes CDR1 SGHRS and CDR2 YFSETQ. When the CDR3 is completed using the reference TRBV5-1 and TRBJ1-5 genes on either side, the full variable domain is KAGVTQTPRYLIKTRGQQVTLSCSPISGHRSVSWYQQTPGQGLQFLFEYFSETQRNKGNFPGRFSGRQFSNSRSEMNVSTLELGDSALYLCASSLVGAGGNQPQHFGDGTRLSIL.